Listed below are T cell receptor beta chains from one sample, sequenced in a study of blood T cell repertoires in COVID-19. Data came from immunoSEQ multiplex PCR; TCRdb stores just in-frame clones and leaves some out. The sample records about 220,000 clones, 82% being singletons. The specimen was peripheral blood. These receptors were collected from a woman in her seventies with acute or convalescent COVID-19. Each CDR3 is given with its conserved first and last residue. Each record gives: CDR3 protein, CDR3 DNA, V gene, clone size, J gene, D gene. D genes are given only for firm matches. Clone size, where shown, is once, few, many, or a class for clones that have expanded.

CDR3aa: CASSPIGPETEAFF
CDR3nt: TGCGCCAGCAGCCCTATCGGCCCGGAGACTGAAGCTTTCTTT
v_gene: TRBV5-1
abundance: -
j_gene: TRBJ1-1
d_gene: -

CDR3aa: CASSAPPLSQHF
CDR3nt: TGTGCCAGCAGTGCACCGCCCTTGAGCCAGCATTTT
v_gene: TRBV2
abundance: -
j_gene: TRBJ1-5
d_gene: -

CDR3aa: CASSDGTGGSETQYF
CDR3nt: TGTGCCTCCTCCGACGGGACAGGGGGCAGCGAGACCCAGTACTTC
v_gene: TRBV19
abundance: -
j_gene: TRBJ2-5
d_gene: TRBD1

CDR3aa: CASSLGLQGASPQHF
CDR3nt: TGTGCCAGCAGCTTAGGTCTACAGGGGGCGAGTCCCCAGCATTTT
v_gene: TRBV7-2
abundance: -
j_gene: TRBJ1-5
d_gene: TRBD1

CDR3aa: CASSYRGMGYNEQFF
CDR3nt: TGTGCCAGCAGCTACAGGGGGATGGGCTACAATGAGCAGTTCTTC
v_gene: TRBV5-8
abundance: -
j_gene: TRBJ2-1
d_gene: TRBD1

CDR3aa: CASSPRTSGTDTQYF
CDR3nt: TGCGCCAGCAGCCCGCGGACTAGCGGCACAGATACGCAGTATTTT
v_gene: TRBV5-1
abundance: -
j_gene: TRBJ2-3
d_gene: TRBD2

CDR3aa: CASSFELAGPTDTQYF
CDR3nt: TGCGCCAGCAGCTTTGAACTAGCGGGGCCCACAGATACGCAGTATTTT
v_gene: TRBV5-1
abundance: -
j_gene: TRBJ2-3
d_gene: TRBD2

CDR3aa: CASRGAYNSPLHF
CDR3nt: TGTGCCAGCAGAGGGGCCTATAATTCACCCCTCCACTTT
v_gene: TRBV2
abundance: -
j_gene: TRBJ1-6
d_gene: -

CDR3aa: CASSQGGRYPLSNQPQHF
CDR3nt: TGTGCCAGCAGCCAAGGCGGCCGTTATCCCCTGAGCAATCAGCCCCAGCATTTT
v_gene: TRBV3-1/TRBV3-2
abundance: few
j_gene: TRBJ1-5
d_gene: -

CDR3aa: CASSPPGVGSNQPQHF
CDR3nt: TGTGCCAGCTCACCACCAGGGGTGGGAAGCAATCAGCCCCAGCATTTT
v_gene: TRBV18
abundance: -
j_gene: TRBJ1-5
d_gene: -

CDR3aa: CATSDPRQGNQPQHF
CDR3nt: TGTGCCACCAGCGACCCACGACAGGGTAATCAGCCCCAGCATTTT
v_gene: TRBV24-1
abundance: -
j_gene: TRBJ1-5
d_gene: TRBD1

CDR3aa: CASSSNSNSPLHF
CDR3nt: TGTGCCAGCAGCTCGAATAGCAATTCACCCCTCCACTTT
v_gene: TRBV11-3
abundance: -
j_gene: TRBJ1-6
d_gene: -

CDR3aa: CASTHRGRGETQYF
CDR3nt: TGTGCCAGCACCCACAGGGGGCGCGGGGAGACCCAGTACTTC
v_gene: TRBV5-5
abundance: -
j_gene: TRBJ2-5
d_gene: TRBD1

CDR3aa: CSVEATGTGGGGYTF
CDR3nt: TGCAGCGTTGAAGCGACCGGGACAGGGGGAGGAGGCTACACCTTC
v_gene: TRBV29-1
abundance: -
j_gene: TRBJ1-2
d_gene: TRBD1

CDR3aa: CASSPHRGLSYNEQFF
CDR3nt: TGTGCCAGCAGCCCCCATAGGGGGCTATCCTACAATGAGCAGTTCTTC
v_gene: TRBV7-2
abundance: -
j_gene: TRBJ2-1
d_gene: TRBD1

CDR3aa: CASRPPPGQPYEQYF
CDR3nt: TGTGCCAGCAGGCCTCCCCCGGGACAGCCATACGAGCAGTACTTC
v_gene: TRBV6-5
abundance: -
j_gene: TRBJ2-7
d_gene: TRBD1

CDR3aa: CASSGTTLPQFF
CDR3nt: TGTGCCAGCAGTGGGACAACTCTCCCTCAGTTCTTC
v_gene: TRBV14
abundance: -
j_gene: TRBJ2-1
d_gene: -

CDR3aa: CASSMDTYYGYTF
CDR3nt: TGTGCCAGCAGCATGGACACCTACTATGGCTACACCTTC
v_gene: TRBV7-8
abundance: -
j_gene: TRBJ1-2
d_gene: -

CDR3aa: CASSYSVQGSGNTIYF
CDR3nt: TGTGCCAGCAGTTACTCAGTCCAGGGCTCTGGAAACACCATATATTTT
v_gene: TRBV6-5
abundance: -
j_gene: TRBJ1-3
d_gene: -

CDR3aa: CASSQGGQGSDTQYF
CDR3nt: TGTGCCAGCAGCCAAGGAGGACAGGGGTCAGATACGCAGTATTTT
v_gene: TRBV4-2
abundance: -
j_gene: TRBJ2-3
d_gene: TRBD1

CDR3aa: CASSPNRVGYTF
CDR3nt: TGTGCCAGCAGCCCTAACAGGGTGGGCTACACCTTC
v_gene: TRBV7-9
abundance: once
j_gene: TRBJ1-2
d_gene: -

CDR3aa: CATTGGLGNNEQFF
CDR3nt: TGTGCCACCACGGGGGGCCTAGGGAACAATGAGCAGTTCTTC
v_gene: TRBV19
abundance: -
j_gene: TRBJ2-1
d_gene: -

CDR3aa: CAISESGTGQETQYF
CDR3nt: TGTGCCATCAGTGAGTCAGGGACAGGCCAAGAGACCCAGTACTTC
v_gene: TRBV10-3
abundance: -
j_gene: TRBJ2-5
d_gene: TRBD1

CDR3aa: CASSLPGQGANEKLFF
CDR3nt: TGTGCCAGCTCACTCCCGGGACAGGGAGCTAATGAAAAACTGTTTTTT
v_gene: TRBV18
abundance: -
j_gene: TRBJ1-4
d_gene: TRBD1

CDR3aa: CASSQDFARGDRTDTQYF
CDR3nt: TGTGCCAGCAGCCAAGATTTCGCCAGGGGGGACCGGACAGATACGCAGTATTTT
v_gene: TRBV4-2
abundance: -
j_gene: TRBJ2-3
d_gene: -

CDR3aa: CASSQTWDMNTGELFF
CDR3nt: TGTGCCAGCAGCCAGACATGGGACATGAACACCGGGGAGCTGTTTTTT
v_gene: TRBV3-1/TRBV3-2
abundance: -
j_gene: TRBJ2-2
d_gene: -

CDR3aa: CASKTDGNSNTEAFF
CDR3nt: TGTGCCAGCAAAACCGACGGGAACTCGAACACTGAAGCTTTCTTT
v_gene: TRBV18
abundance: -
j_gene: TRBJ1-1
d_gene: -

CDR3aa: CASSQDSQPSAYTEAFF
CDR3nt: TGCGCCAGCAGCCAAGATAGCCAGCCAAGCGCCTACACTGAAGCTTTCTTT
v_gene: TRBV4-3
abundance: -
j_gene: TRBJ1-1
d_gene: -

CDR3aa: CASNDAGNTEAFF
CDR3nt: TGTGCCAGCAACGACGCGGGGAACACTGAAGCTTTCTTT
v_gene: TRBV3-1/TRBV3-2
abundance: -
j_gene: TRBJ1-1
d_gene: -

CDR3aa: CASSESGLNGETQYF
CDR3nt: TGCGCCAGCAGTGAGTCGGGACTGAACGGTGAGACCCAGTACTTC
v_gene: TRBV10-1
abundance: once
j_gene: TRBJ2-5
d_gene: -

CDR3aa: CASNPGKGGYTF
CDR3nt: TGTGCCAGCAACCCCGGGAAGGGTGGCTACACCTTC
v_gene: TRBV6-5
abundance: few
j_gene: TRBJ1-2
d_gene: -

CDR3aa: CASSYPTEHPEAFF
CDR3nt: TGTGCCAGCAGTTACCCGACTGAACACCCTGAAGCTTTCTTT
v_gene: TRBV6-2/TRBV6-3
abundance: once
j_gene: TRBJ1-1
d_gene: -

CDR3aa: CASSPNVGTNEKLFF
CDR3nt: TGTGCCAGCTCACCAAATGTCGGAACTAATGAAAAACTGTTTTTT
v_gene: TRBV18
abundance: -
j_gene: TRBJ1-4
d_gene: -

CDR3aa: CASSRPIGEKLFF
CDR3nt: TGTGCCAGCAGTAGACCTATCGGGGAAAAACTGTTTTTT
v_gene: TRBV6-6
abundance: -
j_gene: TRBJ1-4
d_gene: -

CDR3aa: CASSVDRVEAFF
CDR3nt: TGTGCCAGCAGCGTGGACAGAGTTGAAGCTTTCTTT
v_gene: TRBV3-1/TRBV3-2
abundance: -
j_gene: TRBJ1-1
d_gene: -

CDR3aa: CASSYTGTGTAVTEAFF
CDR3nt: TGTGCCAGCAGTTATACCGGGACAGGGACGGCCGTTACTGAAGCTTTCTTT
v_gene: TRBV6-2/TRBV6-3
abundance: once
j_gene: TRBJ1-1
d_gene: TRBD1

CDR3aa: CASSASGSGGTNTGELFF
CDR3nt: TGTGCCAGCAGTGCCAGTGGGAGCGGGGGGACCAACACCGGGGAGCTGTTTTTT
v_gene: TRBV27
abundance: -
j_gene: TRBJ2-2
d_gene: TRBD2

CDR3aa: CASSQVPGTSTDTQYF
CDR3nt: TGCGCCAGCAGCCAGGTTCCCGGGACAAGCACAGATACGCAGTATTTT
v_gene: TRBV4-3
abundance: -
j_gene: TRBJ2-3
d_gene: -

CDR3aa: CASSSSQGLETQYF
CDR3nt: TGTGCCAGCAGCTCAAGCCAGGGATTAGAGACCCAGTACTTC
v_gene: TRBV6-5
abundance: -
j_gene: TRBJ2-5
d_gene: -

CDR3aa: CASSPGNFGGGYTF
CDR3nt: TGTGCCAGCAGCCCGGGGAACTTCGGGGGTGGCTACACCTTC
v_gene: TRBV7-2
abundance: -
j_gene: TRBJ1-2
d_gene: -

CDR3aa: CASSESGGNYGYTF
CDR3nt: TGTGCCAGCAGTGAATCGGGTGGGAACTATGGCTACACCTTC
v_gene: TRBV25-1
abundance: once
j_gene: TRBJ1-2
d_gene: -

CDR3aa: CASSSPSGGFGYTF
CDR3nt: TGTGCCAGCAGCTCGCCTAGTGGGGGCTTTGGCTACACCTTC
v_gene: TRBV7-9
abundance: -
j_gene: TRBJ1-2
d_gene: -

CDR3aa: CASSISSGVGSGNTIYF
CDR3nt: TGTGCCAGCAGCATTTCTTCAGGGGTCGGCTCTGGAAACACCATATATTTT
v_gene: TRBV4-2
abundance: -
j_gene: TRBJ1-3
d_gene: -

CDR3aa: CASSQALGTGDPGDTEAFF
CDR3nt: TGCGCCAGCAGCCAAGCCCTCGGGACAGGGGACCCTGGGGACACTGAAGCTTTCTTT
v_gene: TRBV4-3
abundance: once
j_gene: TRBJ1-1
d_gene: TRBD1

CDR3aa: CSVDRGPYEQYF
CDR3nt: TGCAGCGTGGACAGGGGCCCCTACGAGCAGTACTTC
v_gene: TRBV29-1
abundance: -
j_gene: TRBJ2-7
d_gene: TRBD1

CDR3aa: CASRIQGSNTEAFF
CDR3nt: TGTGCCAGCAGGATACAGGGGTCGAACACTGAAGCTTTCTTT
v_gene: TRBV7-2
abundance: few
j_gene: TRBJ1-1
d_gene: TRBD1

CDR3aa: CASSLQGQETQYF
CDR3nt: TGCGCCAGCAGCTTACAGGGGCAAGAGACCCAGTACTTC
v_gene: TRBV5-1
abundance: few
j_gene: TRBJ2-5
d_gene: TRBD1

CDR3aa: CASSSQGYTQYF
CDR3nt: TGTGCCAGCAGTTCACAGGGATATACGCAGTATTTT
v_gene: TRBV12-3/TRBV12-4
abundance: -
j_gene: TRBJ2-3
d_gene: -

CDR3aa: CASEPAGRDTDGYTF
CDR3nt: TGTGCCAGCGAACCCGCTGGGAGGGATACGGATGGCTACACCTTC
v_gene: TRBV28
abundance: -
j_gene: TRBJ1-2
d_gene: -

CDR3aa: CSVPRPGNSEAFF
CDR3nt: TGCAGCGTTCCCCGGCCGGGGAATAGTGAAGCTTTCTTT
v_gene: TRBV29-1
abundance: -
j_gene: TRBJ1-1
d_gene: -

CDR3aa: CAWSVPGSLSSYNEQFF
CDR3nt: TGTGCCTGGAGTGTACCGGGATCTTTAAGCTCCTACAATGAGCAGTTCTTC
v_gene: TRBV30
abundance: -
j_gene: TRBJ2-1
d_gene: -

CDR3aa: CIQVKNTEAFF
CDR3nt: TGCATACAAGTTAAGAACACTGAAGCTTTCTTT
v_gene: TRBV20-1
abundance: once
j_gene: TRBJ1-1
d_gene: -

CDR3aa: CASSQGGTTTQETQYF
CDR3nt: TGTGCCAGCAGCCAAGGAGGCACTACGACCCAAGAGACCCAGTACTTC
v_gene: TRBV4-2
abundance: -
j_gene: TRBJ2-5
d_gene: -

CDR3aa: CASTLTGGNTEAFF
CDR3nt: TGTGCCAGCACCCTGACAGGGGGCAACACTGAAGCTTTCTTT
v_gene: TRBV6-5
abundance: -
j_gene: TRBJ1-1
d_gene: TRBD1

CDR3aa: CASSELDRGFYGYTF
CDR3nt: TGTGCCAGCAGTGAATTGGACAGGGGCTTCTATGGCTACACCTTC
v_gene: TRBV25-1
abundance: -
j_gene: TRBJ1-2
d_gene: TRBD1

CDR3aa: CASSLGGDLEQFF
CDR3nt: TGCGCCAGCAGCTTGGGCGGGGACTTAGAGCAGTTCTTC
v_gene: TRBV5-1
abundance: -
j_gene: TRBJ2-1
d_gene: -

CDR3aa: CASSLAGWTEAFF
CDR3nt: TGTGCCAGCAGTTTGGCAGGGTGGACTGAAGCTTTCTTT
v_gene: TRBV27
abundance: -
j_gene: TRBJ1-1
d_gene: -

CDR3aa: CASSYNWENSPLHF
CDR3nt: TGTGCCAGCAGTTACAACTGGGAGAATTCACCCCTCCACTTT
v_gene: TRBV25-1
abundance: -
j_gene: TRBJ1-6
d_gene: -

CDR3aa: CASGPQGTHGYTF
CDR3nt: TGTGCCAGCGGGCCACAGGGAACCCATGGCTACACCTTC
v_gene: TRBV7-9
abundance: few
j_gene: TRBJ1-2
d_gene: -

CDR3aa: CASSYASGGANGELFF
CDR3nt: TGTGCCAGCAGTTACGCTAGCGGGGGGGCTAACGGGGAGCTGTTTTTT
v_gene: TRBV6-2/TRBV6-3
abundance: -
j_gene: TRBJ2-2
d_gene: TRBD2